Listed below are T cell receptor beta chains from one sample, sequenced in a study of T cell repertoires in aging, cancer and after chemotherapy. TCRdb redid the calling of the multiplex PCR reads with MiXCR, one entry per CDR3 protein. The sample lists about 9,000 distinct CDR3 sequences, about 25% occurring once. Sequencing was done on a sample of blood. The receptor source for this set is a human donor with a blood cancer. The donor label of this sample is uncertain. Both conserved end residues are part of each CDR3. The D gene is left open where the match is weak. Size tells how often a clone was seen (once, few, many) or the class of an expanded clone, and some rows leave it out.

many	TRBJ1-1	TRBV29-1	NA	CSVEGVATEAFF	TGCAGCGTTGAAGGGGTGGCCACTGAAGCTTTCTTT
few	TRBJ2-1	TRBV6-5	TRBD2	CASSLGLAGISYNEQFF	TGTGCCAGCAGTCTGGGACTAGCGGGAATCTCCTACAATGAGCAGTTCTTC
NA	TRBJ2-1	TRBV11-1	TRBD2	CASSLEPLRLAGVNEQFF	TGTGCCAGCAGCTTAGAACCCCTGCGGCTAGCGGGAGTCAATGAGCAGTTCTTC
many	TRBJ2-7	TRBV7-6	TRBD1	CASSLRQGDEQYF	TGTGCCAGCAGCTTAAGACAGGGGGACGAGCAGTACTTC
NA	TRBJ2-5	TRBV11-3	TRBD2	CASSYGTSGGGTQYF	TGTGCCAGCAGCTACGGGACTAGCGGGGGGGGGACCCAGTACTTC
NA	TRBJ2-1	TRBV9	TRBD2	CASSVGLAGLPGYNEQFF	TGTGCCAGCAGCGTTGGCCTAGCGGGACTTCCTGGATACAATGAGCAGTTCTTC
many	TRBJ2-1	TRBV6-1	TRBD2	CASSLAGGPLYEQFF	TGTGCCAGCAGCCTAGCGGGAGGGCCTCTATATGAGCAGTTCTTC
NA	TRBJ2-3	TRBV6-1	TRBD2	CASSPLRSGGTDTQYF	TGTGCCAGCAGCCCACTCCGGAGCGGGGGCACAGATACGCAGTATTTT
NA	TRBJ1-2	TRBV7-9	NA	CASSPGHQYGYTF	TGTGCCAGCAGCCCGGGACACCAGTATGGCTACACCTTC
NA	TRBJ1-3	TRBV30	NA	CAWFYSGGSGNTIYF	TGTGCCTGGTTTTATTCTGGGGGCTCTGGAAACACCATATATTTT
medium-sized	TRBJ1-3	TRBV6-6	NA	CASSYAGASSGNTIYF	TGTGCCAGCAGTTACGCGGGCGCCAGCTCTGGAAACACCATATATTTT
few	TRBJ2-1	TRBV5-1	TRBD1	CASSSSTGTYNEQFF	TGCGCCAGCAGCTCCTCGACAGGGACGTACAATGAGCAGTTCTTC
few	TRBJ2-7	TRBV18	NA	CASSPGGGSSYEQYF	TGTGCCAGCTCCCCCGGAGGGGGAAGCTCCTACGAGCAGTACTTC
NA	TRBJ2-6	TRBV7-3	NA	CASSLQGANVLTF	TGTGCCAGCAGCTTACAGGGTGCCAACGTCCTGACTTTC
NA	TRBJ2-7	TRBV4-1	NA	CASSPRLGSPHEQYF	TGCGCCAGCAGCCCCCGTTTAGGGAGCCCCCACGAGCAGTACTTC
medium-sized	TRBJ2-2	TRBV12-3/TRBV12-4	NA	CASGRVFGELFF	TGTGCCAGCGGGAGAGTGTTCGGGGAGCTGTTTTTT
few	TRBJ1-1	TRBV13	TRBD1	CASSQGQRTEAFF	TGTGCCAGCAGCCAGGGACAGAGGACTGAAGCTTTCTTT
many	TRBJ2-7	TRBV5-4	NA	CASSSKKTSYEQYF	TGTGCCAGCAGCTCCAAGAAAACCTCCTACGAGCAGTACTTC
NA	TRBJ1-2	TRBV18	NA	CASSPGTTYGYTF	TGTGCCAGCTCACCGGGTACGACCTATGGCTACACCTTC
NA	TRBJ1-2	TRBV18	TRBD1	CASSPRPGQGAYYGYTF	TGTGCCAGCTCACCCCGACCAGGACAGGGGGCTTACTATGGCTACACCTTC
medium-sized	TRBJ2-5	TRBV6-1	TRBD1	CASSGQGVGTQYF	TGTGCCAGCAGTGGACAGGGGGTTGGGACCCAGTACTTC
NA	TRBJ2-3	TRBV5-6	TRBD2	CTSSRDYTDTQYF	TGTACCAGCAGCCGGGACTACACAGATACGCAGTATTTT
NA	TRBJ1-3	TRBV5-4	NA	CASSLVIVGGYGNTIYF	TGTGCCAGCAGCTTGGTTATAGTCGGGGGCTACGGAAACACCATATATTTT
medium-sized	TRBJ2-7	TRBV29-1	TRBD2	CSAASGSGEQYF	TGCAGCGCCGCTAGCGGGAGCGGCGAGCAGTACTTC
many	TRBJ1-1	TRBV29-1	NA	CSVESDRSEAFF	TGCAGCGTTGAATCGGACCGAAGTGAAGCTTTCTTT
medium-sized	TRBJ2-1	TRBV6-1	NA	CASSVEQAWDEQFF	TGTGCCAGCAGTGTGGAACAGGCCTGGGATGAGCAGTTCTTC
few	TRBJ2-3	TRBV6-4	NA	CASSEGIGDTQYF	TGTGCCAGCAGTGAAGGTATTGGAGATACGCAGTATTTT
NA	TRBJ1-6	TRBV5-1	NA	CASSLELRSSYNSSLHF	TGCGCCAGCAGCTTGGAGCTGAGGAGCTCCTATAATTCATCCCTCCACTTT
many	TRBJ2-7	TRBV19	TRBD1	CASNQGASYEQYF	TGTGCCAGTAATCAGGGGGCTTCCTACGAGCAGTACTTC
NA	TRBJ2-3	TRBV27	TRBD1	CASSSGQVSTDTQYF	TGTGCCAGCAGTTCGGGACAGGTGAGCACAGATACGCAGTATTTT
medium-sized	TRBJ1-5	TRBV29-1	TRBD1	CSPKSGTGFSNQPQHF	TGCAGCCCCAAATCCGGGACAGGATTTAGCAATCAGCCCCAGCATTTT
medium-sized	TRBJ2-5	TRBV30	TRBD2	CAWSVGLAGGETQYF	TGTGCCTGGAGTGTAGGACTAGCGGGAGGTGAGACCCAGTACTTC
medium-sized	TRBJ2-2	TRBV18	TRBD1	CASSPPAGQGIAGELFF	TGTGCCAGCTCACCACCGGCGGGACAGGGGATCGCCGGGGAGCTGTTTTTT
few	TRBJ1-1	TRBV6-6	NA	CASSYPRQGRVNTEAFF	TGTGCCAGCAGTTACCCCCGCCAGGGGAGGGTGAACACTGAAGCTTTCTTT
once	TRBJ1-1	TRBV5-1	NA	CASSFGSGAGGLEAFF	TGCGCCAGCAGCTTCGGGTCAGGCGCAGGTGGGCTTGAAGCTTTCTTT
NA	TRBJ1-3	TRBV14	NA	CARDSWRVSGNTIYF	TGTGCCAGGGATAGTTGGCGTGTCTCTGGAAACACCATATATTTT
NA	TRBJ1-2	TRBV10-3	NA	CAIAVPGNYGYTF	TGTGCCATCGCAGTACCAGGGAACTATGGCTACACCTTC
few	TRBJ2-1	TRBV11-1	TRBD2	CASSPVAGPHEQFF	TGTGCCAGCAGCCCCGTAGCGGGTCCCCATGAGCAGTTCTTC
NA	TRBJ1-5	TRBV28	NA	CASSPPVRAGGLRPQHF	TGTGCCAGCAGTCCCCCCGTCCGGGCAGGAGGGCTTCGGCCCCAGCATTTT
NA	TRBJ2-7	TRBV11-2	NA	CASSLDQGPYEQYF	TGTGCCAGCAGCTTAGATCAGGGCCCCTACGAGCAGTACTTC
medium-sized	TRBJ2-1	TRBV27	NA	CASSLRTTSYNEQFF	TGTGCCAGCAGCTTACGGACTACCTCCTACAATGAGCAGTTCTTC
once	TRBJ2-7	TRBV6-2/TRBV6-3	TRBD1	CASSYVPGTGGYEQYF	TGTGCCAGCAGTTACGTACCCGGGACAGGGGGCTACGAGCAGTACTTC
few	TRBJ2-3	TRBV20-1	NA	CSARVLGRDWSTDTQYF	TGCAGTGCTAGAGTCTTGGGGCGGGATTGGAGCACAGATACGCAGTATTTT
NA	TRBJ2-3	TRBV27	TRBD2	CASSAGLAGSGGTDTQYF	TGTGCCAGCAGTGCAGGACTAGCGGGGAGCGGGGGCACAGATACGCAGTATTTT
NA	TRBJ2-1	TRBV7-9	NA	CASSSGVGVMNEQFF	TGTGCCAGCAGCTCCGGGGTGGGCGTGATGAATGAGCAGTTCTTC
medium-sized	TRBJ2-3	TRBV19	TRBD2	CASTRTSGSYSDTQYF	TGTGCCAGTACCAGGACTAGCGGGAGTTATTCAGATACGCAGTATTTT
medium-sized	TRBJ2-1	TRBV27	TRBD2	CASSPGTSGPYNEQFF	TGTGCCAGCAGTCCAGGGACTAGCGGGCCCTACAATGAGCAGTTCTTC
few	TRBJ1-1	TRBV30	NA	CAWSRGAINEAFF	TGTGCCTGGAGTCGGGGGGCTATAAATGAAGCTTTCTTT
NA	TRBJ1-1	TRBV12-3/TRBV12-4	NA	CASSFVQNTEAFF	TGTGCCAGCAGTTTCGTTCAGAACACTGAAGCTTTCTTT
few	TRBJ1-1	TRBV5-1	NA	CASSVTGTRNTEAFF	TGCGCCAGCAGCGTGACCGGGACAAGAAACACTGAAGCTTTCTTT
NA	TRBJ2-7	TRBV28	NA	CAIQEGHSYEQYF	TGTGCCATCCAAGAGGGACATTCCTACGAGCAGTACTTC
few	TRBJ2-7	TRBV11-1	NA	CASRRGGEKSYEQYF	TGTGCCAGCAGACGTGGCGGCGAGAAATCCTACGAGCAGTACTTC
NA	TRBJ1-5	TRBV6-2/TRBV6-3	TRBD1	CASRETGANNQPQHF	TGTGCCAGCAGGGAGACAGGGGCTAACAATCAGCCCCAGCATTTT
few	TRBJ1-2	TRBV10-3	NA	CAINLAGGSHDGYTF	TGTGCCATCAATTTGGCTGGGGGCAGTCATGATGGCTACACCTTC
NA	TRBJ2-5	TRBV30	TRBD2	CAWRCGRVRETQYF	TGTGCCTGGAGATGCGGGAGGGTTAGAGAGACCCAGTACTTC